This T cell receptor (beta chain) was observed in a study of HIV-infected patients and healthy controls. Across the study: Viral load fell to undetectable in 11 of 16 patients by the second blood draw.

Looked up from germline, CDR1 is SGHRS and CDR2 is YFSETQ. The CDR3 runs 13 residues. Trimming stripped 0 bases from V and 12 bases from J, with 13 bases between. Reverse transcription used 500 to 550 ng RNA and constant-region primers for alpha and beta. Separate chain-specific third strand synthesis with multiplexing indices produced the alpha and beta libraries. TCRdb reprocessed the 5' RACE reads with MiXCR, giving one entry per CDR3 protein. This repertoire shows fewer than 5,500 distinct CDR3 sequences, roughly 8.6% found once; its top ten account for about two fifths. Antiretroviral therapy had run roughly three months, about 14 weeks, before follow-up blood collection. All unsorted peripheral T cells were captured because whole blood was used without fractionation. In regard to this clonotype: No antigen is known for it.

The study's findings and limits: HIV-infected repertoires had significantly higher mean Gini indices than controls, possibly reflecting oligoclonality. HLA types of the donors remained undetermined.

Sample: blood, taken during antiretroviral therapy. The chain links TRBV5-1 to TRBJ2-1; a possible D gene is TRBD1 (5 bases). The TCR comes from an adult with HIV infection. The CDR3 DNA reads as TGCGCCAGCAGCTTGGGGACAAAGGATGGGCAGTTCTTC. Protein: CASSLGTKDGQFF.